This T cell receptor beta chain is from a study of blood T cells in healthy people across ages (dated by TCRdb to the mid-2010s). As for the study more broadly: In model experiments, roughly one uniquely barcoded TCR beta cDNA molecule per two T cells was captured by template switching. Donors were grouped into four age groups: young (average roughly 17 years), middle-aged (around 39), aged (roughly 67) and long-lived (about 82). To avoid experimental bias, donors of different ages were spread randomly across the sequencing lanes. For two donors (one aged 18 to 29 and one aged 80 or older), the study analyzed two additional independent replicas of 1 million unique cDNA reads from the same blood draw. Using deep sequencing normalized with unique cDNA molecular identifiers, the study measured how TCR beta repertoire diversity changes with age. On the study overall, not on this receptor specifically: Total diversity estimates from one million sequenced T cells were considered lower bounds and underestimates. Since profiling was done on bulk unsorted PBMCs, naive and antigen-experienced compartments could not be conclusively compared. As age increased, observed TCR beta diversity per million T cells dropped in a roughly linear way, and a significant reduction was already evident by age 40. Because the CMV infection status of the donors was unknown, age-related changes in expanded clonotypes may potentially have been confounded. There was a strong correlation between observed TCR beta diversity and the percentage of naive T cells measured by flow cytometry. Compared with the aged group, the long-lived group had more naive CD4+ T cells, fewer expanded clones and increased TCR diversity, a pattern suggesting age selection.

Library construction relied on 5' RACE. The sequencer listed for this sample is Illumina HiSeq 2500. A second PCR of roughly 6 to 11 cycles was performed with a sample-barcoded 5' primer and a J-beta primer mix. A template-switch 5' adaptor carrying 12 random nucleotides introduced a unique molecular identifier onto each TCR beta cDNA molecule. Each sample yielded at least 2.5 million CDR3-containing paired-end reads. First-strand cDNA synthesis was performed from all RNA using the Mint cDNA synthesis kit, with priming by a TRBC-specific oligonucleotide. Following uracil-DNA glycosylase treatment, all cDNA underwent a first 18-cycle PCR with the universal primers M1SS and BC2_uni_R. Per the source publication's procedure: Normalization of each sample was performed by random selection of 1 million high-quality reads, each carrying a distinct molecular identifier. Instead of being binned into consensus sequences, reads that shared molecular identifiers were thrown out. CDR3 identification, clonotype clustering and error correction used MiTCR with a Q25 quality threshold and the strictest error-elimination algorithm. Lower-bound total TCR beta diversity was estimated with a nonparametric unseen species model using Euler transformation. The public reads were quality trimmed at Q25 with fastp and then assembled into clones with MiXCR by TCRdb, keeping productive beta chains. Each entry merges the rows of one CDR3 protein and shows their most common DNA and genes. Here the V and J calls rest on TCRdb's processing, not on the authors' analysis. For this sample there are 1.5 million to 2 million distinct CDR3 sequences; 25% to 30% appear just once. The ten largest clones take up 7.7% of the sample.

A remark on this clonotype: Its binding antigen is unknown. One base away there is no much larger clone; base qualities are not given.

The CDR3 goes from the cysteine to the phenylalanine over 14 residues. Left in the record is the CDR3 DNA by itself, 42 bases read in frame from the first base. Based on the germline V gene (reference sequence), the CDR1 and CDR2 sequences are WNHNN and SYGVQD. Systemically healthy Caucasian individuals from Russia, about 38 in total and aged 6 to 90 years, were included as donors. Each donor gave 8.5 to 10 milliliters of peripheral blood, collected into EDTA-treated Vacutainer tubes. Ficoll-Paque density-gradient centrifugation was used to isolate PBMCs, with at least 6 million per sample. Trizol reagent was used to extract total RNA from the PBMCs, yielding at least 5 micrograms per sample. The percentages of naive CD45RAhigh/CD27high T cells were determined by flow cytometry on a PBMC aliquot from every donor.

This sequence originates from a woman younger than 45 in good health. The rearrangement combines TRBV10-1 with TRBJ2-1; TRBD1 agrees with 9 junctional bases. The tail of the sequence fits TRBJ2-7 better, so the J call may be wrong. Sequences were obtained from blood. The DNA sequence is given as TGCGCCAGCAGCGGACAGGGGACTTACAATGAGCAGTACTTC. It is translated as CASSGQGTYNEQYF.